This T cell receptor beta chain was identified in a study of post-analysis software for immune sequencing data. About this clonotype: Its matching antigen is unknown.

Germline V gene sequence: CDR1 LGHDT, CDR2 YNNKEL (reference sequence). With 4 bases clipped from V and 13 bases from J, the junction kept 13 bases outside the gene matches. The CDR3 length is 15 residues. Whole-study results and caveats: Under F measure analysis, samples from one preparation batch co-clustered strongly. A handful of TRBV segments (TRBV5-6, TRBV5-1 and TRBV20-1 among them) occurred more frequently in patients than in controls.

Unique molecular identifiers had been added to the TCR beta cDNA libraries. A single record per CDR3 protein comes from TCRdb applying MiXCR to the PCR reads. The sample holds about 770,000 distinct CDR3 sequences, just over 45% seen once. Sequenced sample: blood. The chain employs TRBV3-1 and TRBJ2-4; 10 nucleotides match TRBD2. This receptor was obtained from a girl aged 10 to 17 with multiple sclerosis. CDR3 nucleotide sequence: TGTGCCAGCAGCCCCCGGCTAGCGGGAGATGGGGAGCAGTACTTC. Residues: CASSPRLAGDGEQYF.